Listed below are T cell receptor beta chains from one sample, sequenced in a study of radiotherapy plus CTLA-4 blockade in lung cancer. Measured with immunoSEQ multiplex PCR; TCRdb has only the in-frame clones, and not every one. The table includes approximately 89,000 clones, roughly four fifths detected once. Source: peripheral blood, taken from a patient treated with radiotherapy plus ipilimumab. All receptors come from a human donor with non-small cell lung cancer that progressed on radiotherapy plus ipilimumab. The CDR3 runs from the conserved cysteine through the conserved F or W. The size entry is marked missing in some rows and otherwise reads once, few, many or a size class.

clone size | J gene | V gene | CDR3 protein
- | TRBJ2-3 | TRBV6-5 | CASSRRQNTDTQYF
once | TRBJ1-1 | TRBV27 | CASSLRGPGTEAFF
- | TRBJ1-6 | TRBV27 | CASSLGFRTANSSPLHF
- | TRBJ1-2 | TRBV6-5 | CASIAGDGYTF
- | TRBJ2-7 | TRBV7-2 | CASTLWSRGVNEQYF
- | TRBJ1-2 | TRBV4-2 | CASSQGGPGQGDGYTF
few | TRBJ2-5 | TRBV4-2 | CASSQERTSPSGTQYF
- | TRBJ2-3 | TRBV5-1 | CASSLVGTSTDTQYF
- | TRBJ1-1 | TRBV4-3 | CASSHGNTEAFF
- | TRBJ2-1 | TRBV7-9 | CASSPRVPHYNEQFF
- | TRBJ2-7 | TRBV11-2 | CASSLPPGAGPYEQYF
- | TRBJ2-1 | TRBV10-3 | CATQEYNEQFF
- | TRBJ1-5 | TRBV6-5 | CASSTKLDQPQHF
- | TRBJ2-1 | TRBV19 | CASRGTGNNEQFF
- | TRBJ1-6 | TRBV28 | CASSSNRGPDNSPLHF
- | TRBJ1-3 | TRBV7-8 | CASSTLSGNTIYF
- | TRBJ1-1 | TRBV7-2 | CASSLAPRVVNTEAFF
- | TRBJ2-2 | TRBV5-6 | CASSLGQNTGELFF
- | TRBJ2-5 | TRBV5-1 | CASSLDGSQSETQYF
few | TRBJ1-6 | TRBV2 | CASIIDRILNSPLHF
- | TRBJ2-7 | TRBV4-3 | CASSQDVQSFSYEQYF
- | TRBJ1-5 | TRBV5-4 | CASSLNNQPQHF
- | TRBJ2-6 | TRBV4-3 | CASSQQTGPGANVLTF
- | TRBJ1-4 | TRBV19 | CASSITVGVGEKLFF
- | TRBJ1-1 | TRBV10-3 | CAISERQQNTEAFF
- | TRBJ2-1 | TRBV19 | CASSKLDSGSYNEQFF
- | TRBJ1-5 | TRBV19 | CASSPTGGGNQPQHF
- | TRBJ1-5 | TRBV10-3 | CAISDREVFSNQPQHF
once | TRBJ1-2 | TRBV11-3 | CASSSGQGAGGYTF
- | TRBJ1-2 | TRBV27 | CASSPTDLGYGYTF
- | TRBJ2-7 | TRBV6-1 | CASTDRVPYEQYF
- | TRBJ1-1 | TRBV7-9 | CASSLEGTQDTEAFF
- | TRBJ1-5 | TRBV7-8 | CASTLRVGQPQHF
- | TRBJ1-2 | TRBV6-1 | CASTRGREYGYTF
- | TRBJ2-6 | TRBV7-3 | CASSLTGTGGAGSGANVLTF
- | TRBJ2-7 | TRBV27 | CASSLWGQRDYEQYF
- | TRBJ1-3 | TRBV2 | CASRVVSIYF
once | TRBJ2-6 | TRBV18 | CASSPPGNSGANVLTF
- | TRBJ2-6 | TRBV6-6 | CASHVTGANVLTF
- | TRBJ2-1 | TRBV7-7 | CASSLVPLAGEQFF
- | TRBJ2-5 | TRBV5-8 | CASIPGLTGQETQYF
- | TRBJ2-7 | TRBV7-2 | CASSPTSGGIDEQYF
- | TRBJ2-5 | TRBV7-7 | CASSLGYKDWGTQYF
- | TRBJ1-1 | TRBV6-1 | CASSQLAGTEAFF
- | TRBJ2-2 | TRBV6-9 | CASSYLRDILNTGELFF
- | TRBJ1-2 | TRBV7-2 | CASSLVSAGPNYGYTF
- | TRBJ2-1 | TRBV4-3 | CASSPDTGGNEQFF
- | TRBJ1-2 | TRBV29-1 | CSVGTGGGYTF
- | TRBJ2-1 | TRBV2 | CASSDLAGARDNEQLF
- | TRBJ2-7 | TRBV11-1 | CASSWGPTYEQYF
- | TRBJ2-7 | TRBV7-2 | CASSRYGTGPYEQYF
- | TRBJ1-1 | TRBV7-8 | CASSSIRDRENTEAFF
- | TRBJ2-3 | TRBV27 | CASSFFSSGGTDTQYF
once | TRBJ1-4 | TRBV19 | CASKSQGARGEKLFF
- | TRBJ2-7 | TRBV7-6 | CASSLAPGAEQYF
- | TRBJ2-3 | TRBV6-1 | CASSEMTSGGLGTQYF
- | TRBJ2-2 | TRBV5-1 | CASSVDTNTGELFF
few | TRBJ2-7 | TRBV28 | CASSSPLPGQSEQYF
once | TRBJ2-1 | TRBV6-5 | CASRPGTSGSRQFF